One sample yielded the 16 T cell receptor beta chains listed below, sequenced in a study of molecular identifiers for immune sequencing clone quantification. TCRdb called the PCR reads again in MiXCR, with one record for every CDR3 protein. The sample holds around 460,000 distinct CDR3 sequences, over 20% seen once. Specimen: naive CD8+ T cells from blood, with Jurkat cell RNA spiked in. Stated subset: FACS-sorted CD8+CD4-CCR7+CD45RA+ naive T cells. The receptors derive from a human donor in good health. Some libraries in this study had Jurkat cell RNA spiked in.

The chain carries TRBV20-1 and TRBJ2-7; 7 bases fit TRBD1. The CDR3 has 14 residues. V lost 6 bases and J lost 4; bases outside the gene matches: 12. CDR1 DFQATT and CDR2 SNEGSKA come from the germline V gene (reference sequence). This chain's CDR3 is CSAADRRLGYEQYF. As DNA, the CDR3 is TGCAGTGCAGCGGACAGGCGACTTGGATACGAGCAGTACTTC.

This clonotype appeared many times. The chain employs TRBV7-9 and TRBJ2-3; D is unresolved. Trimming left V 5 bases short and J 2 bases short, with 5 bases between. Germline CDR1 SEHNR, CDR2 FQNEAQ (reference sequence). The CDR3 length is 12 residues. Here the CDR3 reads CASSRYTDTQYF. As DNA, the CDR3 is TGTGCCAGCAGCCGTTACACAGATACGCAGTATTTT.

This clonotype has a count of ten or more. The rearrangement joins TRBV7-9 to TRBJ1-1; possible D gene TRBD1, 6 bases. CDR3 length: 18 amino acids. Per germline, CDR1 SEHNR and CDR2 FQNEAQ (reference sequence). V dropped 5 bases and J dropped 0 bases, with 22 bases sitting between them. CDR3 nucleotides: TGTGCCAGCAGCGTAGGTATAAGCGGACAGTATTTGAACACTGAAGCTTTCTTT. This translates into CASSVGISGQYLNTEAFF.

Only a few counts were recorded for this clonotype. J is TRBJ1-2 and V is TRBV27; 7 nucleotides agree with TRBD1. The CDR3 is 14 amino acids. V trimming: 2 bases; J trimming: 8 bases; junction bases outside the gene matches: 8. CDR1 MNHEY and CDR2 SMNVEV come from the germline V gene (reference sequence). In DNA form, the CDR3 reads TGTGCCAGCAGTTTACTGGCTCAGGGGGAAGGCTACACCTTC. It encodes CASSLLAQGEGYTF.

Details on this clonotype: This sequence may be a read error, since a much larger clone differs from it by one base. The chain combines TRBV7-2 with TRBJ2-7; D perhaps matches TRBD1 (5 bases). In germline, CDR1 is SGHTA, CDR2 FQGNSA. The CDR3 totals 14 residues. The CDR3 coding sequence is TGTGCCAGCAGCTTAGTCGACAGCTCCTACGAGCAGTGCTTC. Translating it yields CASSLVDSSYEQCF. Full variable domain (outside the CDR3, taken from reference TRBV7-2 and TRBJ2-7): GAGVSQSPSNKVTEKGKDVELRCDPISGHTALYWYRQSLGQGLEFLIYFQGNSAPDKSGLPSDRFSAERTGGSVSTLTIQRTQQEDSAVYLCASSLVDSSYEQCFGPGTRLTVT.

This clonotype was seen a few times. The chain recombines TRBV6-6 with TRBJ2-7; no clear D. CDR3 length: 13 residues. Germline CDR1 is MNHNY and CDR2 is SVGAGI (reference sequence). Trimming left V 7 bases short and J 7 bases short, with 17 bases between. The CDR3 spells CASTLDGLGEQYF. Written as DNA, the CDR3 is TGTGCCAGCACTTTGGACGGGTTGGGGGAGCAGTACTTC.

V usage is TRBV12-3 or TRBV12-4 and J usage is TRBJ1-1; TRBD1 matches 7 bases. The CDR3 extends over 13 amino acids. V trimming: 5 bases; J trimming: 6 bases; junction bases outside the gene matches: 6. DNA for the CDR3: TGTGCCAGCAGTCAAACAGGGGCCGCTGAAGCTTTCTTT. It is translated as CASSQTGAAEAFF.

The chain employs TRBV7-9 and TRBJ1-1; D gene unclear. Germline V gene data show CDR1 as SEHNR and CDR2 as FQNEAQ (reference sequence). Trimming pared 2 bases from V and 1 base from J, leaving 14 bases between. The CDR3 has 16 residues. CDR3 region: CASSLSTKERNTEAFF. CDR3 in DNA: TGTGCCAGCAGCTTATCGACCAAAGAAAGGAACACTGAAGCTTTCTTT.

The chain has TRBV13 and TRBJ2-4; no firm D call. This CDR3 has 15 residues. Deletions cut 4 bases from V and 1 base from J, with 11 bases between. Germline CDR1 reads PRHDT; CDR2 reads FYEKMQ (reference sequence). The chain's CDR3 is CASSSLSLAKNIQYF. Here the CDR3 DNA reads TGTGCCAGCAGCTCCCTATCCTTGGCCAAAAACATTCAGTACTTC. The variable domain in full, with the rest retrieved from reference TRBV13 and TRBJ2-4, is AAGVIQSPRHLIKEKRETATLKCYPIPRHDTVYWYQQGPGQDPQFLISFYEKMQSDKGSIPDRFSAQQFSDYHSELNMSSLELGDSALYFCASSSLSLAKNIQYFGAGTRLSVL.

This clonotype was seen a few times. CDR3 in amino acids: CASSLPKNTGELFF. The CDR3, as DNA: TGTGCCAGCAGCTTACCCAAGAACACCGGGGAGCTGTTTTTT. This chain joins TRBV7-9 and TRBJ2-2; D is unresolved. Germline V gene lookup returns CDR1 SEHNR and CDR2 FQNEAQ (reference sequence). This CDR3 has 14 residues. Trimming took 2 bases from V and 1 from J, leaving 5 bases between them.

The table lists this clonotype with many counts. The DNA for the CDR3 is TGTGCCAGCAGCTTCCAACGGGGGTTCGGCACAGATACGCAGTATTTT. Encoded protein: CASSFQRGFGTDTQYF. The chain employs TRBV7-9 and TRBJ2-3; TRBD2 might be the D (6 bases). Trimming removed 3 bases from V and 1 base from J, with 14 bases in between. CDR1 and CDR2 (germline): SEHNR, FQNEAQ (reference sequence). The CDR3 is made up of 16 amino acids. The full variable domain, its missing parts supplied by reference TRBV7-9 and TRBJ2-3, is DTGVSQNPRHKITKRGQNVTFRCDPISEHNRLYWYRQTLGQGPEFLTYFQNEAQLEKSRLLSDRFSAERPKGSFSTLEIQRTEQGDSAMYLCASSFQRGFGTDTQYFGPGTRLTVL.

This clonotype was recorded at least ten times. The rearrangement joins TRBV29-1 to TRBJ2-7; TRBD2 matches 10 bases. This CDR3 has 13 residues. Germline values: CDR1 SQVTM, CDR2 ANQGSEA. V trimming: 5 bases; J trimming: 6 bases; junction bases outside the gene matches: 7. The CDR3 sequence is CSVCLAGVSEQYF. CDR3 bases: TGCAGCGTTTGTCTAGCGGGAGTTTCCGAGCAGTACTTC.

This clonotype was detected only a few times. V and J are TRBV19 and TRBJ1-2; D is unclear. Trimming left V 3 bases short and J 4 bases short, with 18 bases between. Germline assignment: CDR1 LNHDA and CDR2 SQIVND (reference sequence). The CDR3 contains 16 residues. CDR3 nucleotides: TGTGCCAGTAGTATCCTAGAAGTATTAGATCTCTATGGCTACACCTTC. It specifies CASSILEVLDLYGYTF.

CDR3 loop: CASSFSPGVGMNTEAFF. The CDR3 region has the DNA TGTGCCAGCAGCTTCTCCCCGGGGGTAGGGATGAACACTGAAGCTTTCTTT. V is TRBV7-9 and J is TRBJ1-1, with D tentatively TRBD1 (5 bases). Germline assignment: CDR1 SEHNR and CDR2 FQNEAQ (reference sequence). V lost 3 bases and J 0 bases, leaving 17 bases between the germline ends. The CDR3 length is 17 residues.

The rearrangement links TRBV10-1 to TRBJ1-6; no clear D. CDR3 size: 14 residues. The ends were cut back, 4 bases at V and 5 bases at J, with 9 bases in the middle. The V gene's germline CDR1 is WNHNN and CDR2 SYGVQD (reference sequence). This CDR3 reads CASSASGNNSPLHF. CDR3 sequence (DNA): TGCGCCAGCAGTGCTTCGGGGAATAATTCACCCCTCCACTTT.

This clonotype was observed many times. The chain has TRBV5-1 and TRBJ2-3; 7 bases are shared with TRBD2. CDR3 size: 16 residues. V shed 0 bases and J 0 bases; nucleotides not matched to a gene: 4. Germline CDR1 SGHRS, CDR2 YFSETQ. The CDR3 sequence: CASSLVAGISTDTQYF. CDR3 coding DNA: TGCGCCAGCAGCTTGGTAGCGGGCATCAGCACAGATACGCAGTATTTT.